The source of this TCR beta chain is a study of human T cells and chemical hapten exposure. The CDR3 is made up of 13 amino acids. The V and J ends lost 7 bases and 1 base respectively, with 9 bases between them. Germline-derived CDR1 and CDR2 are KGHDR and SFDVKD. Each CDR3 protein is one row after TCRdb ran MiXCR on the RACE reads. The sample contains around 130,000 distinct CDR3 sequences, 10% to 15% of which appear only once. Time point here: patch test 2, 6 weeks after DPC sensitization. Noted treatment: therapeutic diphenylcyclopropenone sensitization with weekly scalp DPC. The sequenced sample was whole blood, obtained in connection with sensitization to the hapten diphenylcyclopropenone (DPC). The chain couples TRBV24-1 to TRBJ1-1; D is possibly TRBD1 (5 bases). This clonotype was sampled from a woman aged 45 to 65 with alopecia areata. Some clones in this sample may be carry-over from other donors' samples. This chain's CDR3 is CATRGLPNTEAFF. CDR3 DNA sequence: TGTGCCACCAGGGGACTACCGAACACTGAAGCTTTCTTT.